Sequencing of this T cell receptor (beta chain) was carried out in a study of T cells after yellow fever vaccination. The length of the CDR3 is 14 residues. The V gene's germline CDR1 is SGHTA and CDR2 FQGNSA. This clonotype was counted at least ten times. The junction departs from germline at one end; a sequencing error may be responsible. A single record per CDR3 protein comes from TCRdb applying MiXCR to the 5' RACE reads. This sample has a few hundred thousand distinct CDR3 sequences; 5.2% occur once, and the top ten carry around 3.5%. This clonotype was obtained from a man in his late teens or twenties who received the YFV17D yellow fever vaccine. Sample: CD4+ T cells sorted from PBMCs, taken on the day of the yellow fever booster vaccination. This rearrangement joins TRBV7-2 to TRBJ1-1; TRBD1 agrees at 7 bases. The CDR3 reads CASNLNRGGTEAFF. The CDR3 DNA follows: TGTGCCAGCAACTTAAACAGGGGTGGCACTGAAGCTTTCTTT.